What follows describes a single T cell receptor beta chain. Its target is unknown. Using immunoSEQ multiplex PCR, the repertoire was profiled, and TCRdb retains in-frame clones only, with some absent. The sample lists approximately 60,000 clones; 94% were seen once. These data belong to a study of OX40 agonist ivuxolimab in advanced cancers. Study findings and constraints: On average, a greater number of expanded clones characterised CD8+ T cells relative to CD4+. Circulating CD4+ and CD8+ T cells showed clonal expansion by week 6 at 0.1 to 3.0 mg/kg.

This CDR3 spans 12 amino acids. V lost 7 bases to trimming and J lost 3 bases, with 10 bases between them. Germline V gene data show CDR1 as SGHNT and CDR2 as YYREEE (reference sequence). The rearrangement uses TRBV5-4 and TRBJ1-2; D is perhaps TRBD1 (5 bases). The sequence came from an adult with an advanced solid tumor such as melanoma, head and neck, liver or kidney cancer. Source: CD4+ or CD8+ T cells sorted from blood, taken in a trial of the OX40 agonist ivuxolimab. The CDR3 region has the DNA TGTGCCAGCTCCCGGGGGGACTATGGCTACACCTTC. Its protein product is CASSRGDYGYTF.